This T cell receptor (beta chain) was recovered during a study of blood T cell repertoires in COVID-19. At the level of the study: Material from acute and convalescent COVID-19 was sourced from the United States, Italy and Spain. T cells, B-cell-depleted T cells, or PBMCs provided the cDNA or gDNA that served as material.

In the original analysis: Cell counts per sample came from amplifying reference gene primers. TCRdb's table, derived via immunoSEQ multiplex PCR, lists solely in-frame clones and lacks some. For V, J and clone size, that table is used; D and trimming come from the DNA. Of roughly 30,000 clones listed, roughly 86% are singletons. The CDR3 is 14 residues long. Germline trimming cut 5 bases from V and 5 bases from J; bases unmatched to any gene: 11. The V gene's germline CDR1 is GTSNPN and CDR2 SVGIG (reference sequence). The TCR comes from a man in his sixties or seventies with acute or convalescent COVID-19. Sequenced sample: peripheral blood. The J gene is TRBJ1-2, the V gene TRBV30; 7 bases match TRBD1. CDR3 sequence (DNA): TGTGCCTGGGGCCCCCGGGACAGTGATTATGGCTACACCTTC. This gives the protein CAWGPRDSDYGYTF.